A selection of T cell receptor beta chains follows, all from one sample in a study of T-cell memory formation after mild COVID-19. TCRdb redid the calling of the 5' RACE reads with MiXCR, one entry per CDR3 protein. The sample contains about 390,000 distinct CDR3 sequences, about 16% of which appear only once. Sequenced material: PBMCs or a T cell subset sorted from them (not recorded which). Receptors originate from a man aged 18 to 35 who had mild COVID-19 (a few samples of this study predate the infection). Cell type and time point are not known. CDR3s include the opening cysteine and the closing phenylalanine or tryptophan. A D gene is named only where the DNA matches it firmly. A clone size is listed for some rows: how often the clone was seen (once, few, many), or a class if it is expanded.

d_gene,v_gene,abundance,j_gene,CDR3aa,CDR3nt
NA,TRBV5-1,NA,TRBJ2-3,CASSFIGEDTQYF,TGCGCCAGCAGCTTTATTGGGGAAGATACGCAGTATTTT
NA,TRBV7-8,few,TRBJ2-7,CASSSTEFSYEQYF,TGTGCCAGCAGTTCGACAGAGTTCTCCTACGAGCAGTACTTC
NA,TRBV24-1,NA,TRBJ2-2,CAIGPGGTGELFF,TGTGCCATTGGGCCCGGCGGCACCGGGGAGCTGTTTTTT
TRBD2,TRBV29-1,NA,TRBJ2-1,CSVGPLAGEDNEQFF,TGCAGCGTTGGGCCTCTAGCGGGAGAGGACAATGAGCAGTTCTTC
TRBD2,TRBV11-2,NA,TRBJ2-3,CASSLEGGGADTQYF,TGTGCCAGCAGCTTAGAGGGCGGGGGGGCGGATACGCAGTATTTT
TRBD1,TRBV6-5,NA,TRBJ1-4,CASSYGPGQGREKLFF,TGTGCCAGCAGTTACGGGCCGGGACAGGGTCGTGAAAAACTGTTTTTT
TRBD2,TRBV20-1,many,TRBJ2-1,CSVLLPGTSPSGEQFF,TGCAGTGTACTCTTGCCCGGGACTAGCCCCTCCGGGGAGCAGTTCTTC
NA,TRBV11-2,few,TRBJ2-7,CASSPGAGAYEQYF,TGTGCCAGCAGCCCTGGGGCAGGAGCCTACGAGCAGTACTTC
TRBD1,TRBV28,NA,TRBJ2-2,CASSPLTGTGTFWGELFF,TGTGCCAGCAGCCCGTTGACCGGGACAGGGACGTTTTGGGGGGAGCTGTTTTTT
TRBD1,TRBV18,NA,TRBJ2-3,CASSPNRQGRAADTQYF,TGTGCCAGCTCACCAAATCGACAGGGGCGGGCAGCAGATACGCAGTATTTT
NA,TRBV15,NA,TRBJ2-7,CATSSRDKAYEQYF,TGTGCCACCAGCAGTAGGGACAAAGCCTACGAGCAGTACTTC
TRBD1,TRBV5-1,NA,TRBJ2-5,CASSYSGTGEETQYF,TGCGCCAGCAGCTACTCCGGGACAGGGGAAGAGACCCAGTACTTC
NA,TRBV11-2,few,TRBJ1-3,CASSFGDRSPGGNTIYF,TGTGCCAGCAGCTTCGGAGACCGGAGTCCAGGGGGAAACACCATATATTTT
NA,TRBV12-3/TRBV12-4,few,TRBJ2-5,CASSYYRGDRLSETQYF,TGTGCCAGCAGTTACTACAGAGGAGACCGACTTTCGGAGACCCAGTACTTC